This is a list of T cell receptor beta chains from one sample in a study of memory CD8 T cells in hepatitis C reinfection. Assay used: immunoSEQ multiplex PCR; TCRdb lists only in-frame clones, some missing. The data contain over 50,000 clones, approximately 89% of them singletons. Source material: naive CD8+ T cells sorted from blood. Source of these receptors: a man younger than 35 with hepatitis C virus infection. Both conserved end residues are part of each CDR3. Fields, in order: V gene, J gene, clone size, D gene, CDR3 DNA, CDR3 protein. A D gene is named only where the DNA matches it firmly. Clone size is stated in some rows and not others, as once, few, many or a class when expanded.

>TRBV19|TRBJ2-2|NA|TRBD2
TGTGCCAGTAGTATCCGGACTAGCGGTCACCGGGAGCTGTTTTTT
CASSIRTSGHRELFF
>TRBV7-8|TRBJ2-5|NA|TRBD2
TGTGCCAGCAGCTTACCTTCGGGGGGGTCCTGGCAAGAGACCCAGTACTTC
CASSLPSGGSWQETQYF
>TRBV14|TRBJ2-7|NA|TRBD1
TGTGCCAGCAGCCCGGGACAGGGACCCTACGAGCAGTACTTC
CASSPGQGPYEQYF
>TRBV9|TRBJ2-3|once|NA
TGTGCCAGCAGCGTAGCTCGGGCAGATACGCAGTATTTT
CASSVARADTQYF
>TRBV2|TRBJ2-1|NA|NA
TGTGCCAGCAGTGAAGGGGAGGTTTACAATGAGCAGTTCTTC
CASSEGEVYNEQFF
>TRBV29-1|TRBJ2-1|NA|NA
TGCAGCGTTGAGGGGGCGGAGGACCCGTGGAATGAGCAGTTCTTC
CSVEGAEDPWNEQFF
>TRBV10-3|TRBJ2-5|NA|NA
TGTGCCATCAGCGAGACTAGCCAAGAGACCCAGTACTTC
CAISETSQETQYF
>TRBV4-1|TRBJ2-5|NA|NA
TGCGCCAGCAGCCTCTTCAGGGGCGAGGAGACCCAGTACTTC
CASSLFRGEETQYF
>TRBV7-9|TRBJ2-7|NA|NA
TGTGCCAGCAGCTTAGTTTTCTACGAGCAGTACTTC
CASSLVFYEQYF
>TRBV27|TRBJ2-3|NA|TRBD2
TGTGCCAGCAGCCCCCTAGCGGGAGGGCCACTGGGTACGCAGTATTTT
CASSPLAGGPLGTQYF
>TRBV10-2|TRBJ1-2|NA|NA
TGCGCCAGCAGCTGGACAGAAAATGACTATGGCTACACCTTC
CASSWTENDYGYTF